The clone carrying this T cell receptor (beta chain) was seen a single time. What it binds is unknown. The sample is drawn from a study of shared clonotypes between healthy human individuals. Overall study results and limits: Sharing across four donors was highest in naive CD4 (around 5%) and lowest in memory CD8 (roughly 0.4%).

V trimming: 3 bases; J trimming: 14 bases; junction bases outside the gene matches: 6. This CDR3 is built from 13 residues. Germline V CDR1 and CDR2: SGDLS, YYNGEE. Produced via immunoSEQ multiplex PCR; TCRdb's table is partial and in-frame only. In the table there are some 2,000,000 clones, nearly 97% of which are singletons. Sequenced sample: naive CD4+ T cells sorted from blood. Noted subset: CD45RA+ positively selected. The chain has TRBV9 and TRBJ1-6; 9 nucleotides agree with TRBD1. This clonotype originated in a man between 18 and 29 years old in good health. CDR3 in amino acids: CASSGTGVGALHF. CDR3 nucleotide sequence: TGTGCCAGCAGCGGGACAGGGGTCGGGGCCCTCCACTTT. The full variable domain, rest sourced from reference TRBV9 and TRBJ1-6, is DSGVTQTPKHLITATGQRVTLRCSPRSGDLSVYWYQQSLDQGLQFLIQYYNGEERAKGNILERFSAQQFPDLHSELNLSSLELGDSALYFCASSGTGVGALHFGNGTRLTVT.